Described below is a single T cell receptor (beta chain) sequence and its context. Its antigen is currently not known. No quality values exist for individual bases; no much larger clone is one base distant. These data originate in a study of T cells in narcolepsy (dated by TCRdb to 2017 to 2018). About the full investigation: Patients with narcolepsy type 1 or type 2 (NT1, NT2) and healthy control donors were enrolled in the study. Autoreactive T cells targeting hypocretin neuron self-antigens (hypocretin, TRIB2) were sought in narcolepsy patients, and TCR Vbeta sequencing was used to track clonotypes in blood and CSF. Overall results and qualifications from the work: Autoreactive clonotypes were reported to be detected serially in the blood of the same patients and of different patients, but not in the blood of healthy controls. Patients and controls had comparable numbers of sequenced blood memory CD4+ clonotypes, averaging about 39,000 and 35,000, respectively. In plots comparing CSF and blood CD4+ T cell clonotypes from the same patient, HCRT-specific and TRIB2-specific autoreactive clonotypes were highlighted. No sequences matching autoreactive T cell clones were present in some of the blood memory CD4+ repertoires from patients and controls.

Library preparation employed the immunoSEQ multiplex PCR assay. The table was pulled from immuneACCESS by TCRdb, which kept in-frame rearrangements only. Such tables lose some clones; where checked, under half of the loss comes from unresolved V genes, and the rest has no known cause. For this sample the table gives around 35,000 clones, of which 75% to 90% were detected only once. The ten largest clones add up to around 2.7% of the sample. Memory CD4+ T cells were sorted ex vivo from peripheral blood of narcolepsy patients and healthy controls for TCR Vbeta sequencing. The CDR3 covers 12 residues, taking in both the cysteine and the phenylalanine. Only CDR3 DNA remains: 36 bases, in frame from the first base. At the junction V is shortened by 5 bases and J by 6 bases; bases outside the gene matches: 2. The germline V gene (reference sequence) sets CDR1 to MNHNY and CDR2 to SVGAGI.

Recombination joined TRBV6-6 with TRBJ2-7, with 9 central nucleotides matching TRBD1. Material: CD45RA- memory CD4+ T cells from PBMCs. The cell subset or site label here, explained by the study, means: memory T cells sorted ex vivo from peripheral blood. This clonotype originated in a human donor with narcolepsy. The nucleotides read TGTGCCAGCAGTAGGGACAGGGTCGAGCAGTACTTC. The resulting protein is CASSRDRVEQYF.